The 9 T cell receptor beta chains in this list originate from one sample, sequenced in a study of Ad26.COV2.S vaccination and SARS-CoV-2 variants. Treatment of the sample: about 20 received Ad26.COV2.S at low or high dose, single or two shots; roughly five received placebo; per-sample allocation not given. Specimens were obtained on day 63 following the first vaccine or placebo injection. Repertoires were generated with immunoSEQ multiplex PCR, while TCRdb's copy carries only in-frame clones and drops some. The sample has some 330,000 clones; roughly 90% are singletons. Here the sequenced sample was peripheral blood, taken in a trial of Ad26.COV2.S vaccine versus placebo. Receptors were obtained from a person aged 18-60 years who received the Ad26.COV2.S COVID-19 vaccine or a placebo.

V and J are TRBV12-2 and TRBJ2-5; TRBD2 was called by the table and not checked on the DNA. TRBV12-2 is a recognized pseudogene. The CDR3 covers 14 residues. The CDR3 nucleotides read TGTGCAAGTCGCCCCCGGTTAGCCCTGGAGACCCAGTACTTC. Encoded protein: CASRPRLALETQYF.

This rearrangement joins TRBV11-2 to TRBJ2-1; D gene uncertain. The CDR3 has 12 residues. V was clipped by 1 base and J by 7 bases, with 5 bases between them. CDR1 and CDR2 from the germline V gene are SGHAT and FQNNGV. CDR3 bases: TGTGCCAGCAGCTTAGCCGGGAATGAGCAGTTCTTC. It encodes CASSLAGNEQFF.

In this sample, this clone turned up once. The chain couples TRBV11-2 to TRBJ2-1; 10 bases agree with TRBD2. The germline V gene has CDR1 SGHAT and CDR2 FQNNGV. The V segment lost 2 bases and the J segment 7 bases; nucleotides outside the gene matches: 5. This CDR3 has 15 amino acids. The chain's CDR3 is CASSLLAGVGNEQFF. CDR3 DNA: TGTGCCAGCAGCTTACTAGCGGGGGTAGGTAATGAGCAGTTCTTC.

DNA for the CDR3: TGTGCCAGCTCACGTGACAGGGCGAACACTGAAGCTTTCTTT. Its protein product is CASSRDRANTEAFF. The chain employs TRBV18 and TRBJ1-1; TRBD1 matches at 7 bases. Trimming took 4 bases from V and 1 from J; bases not matched to a gene: 3. Germline CDR1 and CDR2: KGHSH and LQKENI. The CDR3 runs 14 residues.

This chain joins TRBV2 and TRBJ2-1; D is unresolved. Germline values: CDR1 SNHLY, CDR2 FYNNEI. V lost 5 bases and J 7 bases, leaving 6 bases between the germline ends. The CDR3 runs to 11 residues. Here the CDR3 reads CASSSLNEQFF. The CDR3 DNA reads as TGTGCCAGCAGTTCCCTTAATGAGCAGTTCTTC.

This chain connects TRBV7-5 to TRBJ1-5; the table's D call, TRBD1, was not checked against the DNA. TRBV7-5 is flagged as a pseudogene. The CDR3 has 13 residues. The CDR3 DNA follows: TGTGCCAGAAGCCCGACAGGGGATCAGCCCCAGCATTTT. This encodes CARSPTGDQPQHF.

V usage is TRBV4-3 and J usage is TRBJ2-1; D gene uncertain. The ends were cut back, 0 bases at V and 0 bases at J, with 9 bases in the middle. The CDR3 totals 16 residues. The germline V gene encodes CDR1 LGHNA and CDR2 YSLEER. CDR3 residues: CASSQEALISYNEQFF. CDR3 nucleotide sequence: TGCGCCAGCAGCCAAGAAGCCCTCATCTCCTACAATGAGCAGTTCTTC.

The gene calls are TRBV5-1 and TRBJ2-1; 8 positions match TRBD2. Looked up from germline, CDR1 is SGHRS and CDR2 is YFSETQ. Unmatched junction bases numbered 6, after V lost 0 bases and J lost 7 bases. The CDR3 length is 15 residues. CDR3 nucleotide sequence: TGCGCCAGCAGCTTGGGTACTAGCGGTATGAATGAGCAGTTCTTC. It is translated as CASSLGTSGMNEQFF.

In DNA form, the CDR3 reads TGTGCTTACCGCGAGGTTGGTATAAACACTGAAGCTTTCTTT. Its protein product is CAYREVGINTEAFF. The chain uses TRBV5-4 and TRBJ1-1; D call uncertain. The germline V gene has CDR1 SGHNT and CDR2 YYREEE (reference sequence). This CDR3 has 14 residues.